These 3 T cell receptor beta chains share one sample of origin, sequenced in a study of Graves' ophthalmopathy and Graves' hyperthyroidism. Amplified material comprised TCR beta CDR3 regions derived from RNA transcripts. HTBI primers served in a first-round RT-PCR, which a second-round multiplex PCR followed. From the multiplex PCR reads, TCRdb called clonotypes with MiXCR, one entry per CDR3 protein. The table lists about 210,000 distinct CDR3 sequences, about 32% of them singletons. The sample consisted of peripheral blood. The source is a man between 50 and 59 years old with Graves' ophthalmopathy.

This clonotype was observed at least ten times. The chain uses TRBV5-6 and TRBJ1-1, with 8 bases identical to TRBD1. The germline V gene encodes CDR1 SGHDT and CDR2 YYEEEE. The J segment lost 4 bases and the V segment lost 1 base, leaving 0 bases of the junction unmatched. The CDR3 sequence is 13 residues long. The chain's CDR3 is CASSLQGATEAFF. CDR3 in DNA: TGTGCCAGCAGCTTGCAGGGGGCCACTGAAGCTTTCTTT.

The rearrangement links TRBV6-2 or TRBV6-3 to TRBJ1-1; TRBD1 might be the D (6 bases). The germline CDR1 and CDR2 sequences are MNHEY and SVGEGT. Trimming removed 6 bases at V and 6 bases at J, with 14 bases between. The CDR3 length is 13 residues. The CDR3 region is CASRARGGAEAFF. CDR3 DNA: TGTGCCAGCAGGGCCAGGGGCGGCGCTGAAGCTTTCTTT.

V and J are TRBV6-1 and TRBJ2-7, with TRBD2 identical over 12 bases. The CDR3 totals 14 residues. The germline CDR1 and CDR2 sequences are MNHNS and SASEGT. The ends lost 7 bases at V and 2 bases at J; junction bases unmatched: 3. The CDR3 protein is CASKRLAGAYEQYF. The CDR3, as DNA: TGTGCCAGCAAAAGACTAGCGGGAGCCTACGAGCAGTACTTC.